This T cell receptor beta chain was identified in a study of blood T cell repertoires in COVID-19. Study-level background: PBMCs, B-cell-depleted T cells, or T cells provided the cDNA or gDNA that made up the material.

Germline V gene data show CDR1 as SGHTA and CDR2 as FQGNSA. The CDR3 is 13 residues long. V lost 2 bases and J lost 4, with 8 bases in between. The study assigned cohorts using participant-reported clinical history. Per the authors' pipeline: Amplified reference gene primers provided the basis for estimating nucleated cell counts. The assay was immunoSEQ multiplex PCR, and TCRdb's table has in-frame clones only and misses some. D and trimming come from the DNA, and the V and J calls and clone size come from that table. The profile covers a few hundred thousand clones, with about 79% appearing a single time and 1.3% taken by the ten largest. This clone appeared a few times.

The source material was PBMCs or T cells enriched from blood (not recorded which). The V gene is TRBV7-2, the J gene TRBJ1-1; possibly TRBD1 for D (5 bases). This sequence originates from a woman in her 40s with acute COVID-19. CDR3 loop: CASSLSRATEAFF. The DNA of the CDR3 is TGTGCCAGCAGCTTAAGCAGGGCCACTGAAGCTTTCTTT.